This T cell receptor (beta chain) was found in a study of CD8 T cells in ankylosing spondylitis. Study observations and caveats: The clones that were linked to disease were reported to be significantly enriched in matched synovial fluid samples from ankylosing spondylitis patients. The authors found the disease-linked clones to be CD8+ and relatively rare in peripheral blood. In ankylosing spondylitis blood, a motif of seven to nine highly homologous TCR beta variants appeared characteristic.

This CDR3 is 16 amino acids long. The V end was cut by 1 base, the J end by 2 bases, with 11 bases between. Per the germline V gene, CDR1 is SGHAT and CDR2 is FQNNGV. Libraries for TCR beta were made by quantitative 5'-RACE with molecular barcodes. TCRdb processed the 5' RACE reads anew with MiXCR; each CDR3 protein has one entry. Of fewer than 250,000 distinct CDR3 sequences listed, roughly 10% are singletons. At least ten counts were recorded for this clonotype. Its antigen remains unidentified. The source is a male donor with ankylosing spondylitis or in good health (not recorded which). Specimen: blood, either unsorted or a sorted T cell fraction (not recorded which). The genes are TRBV11-2 and TRBJ2-2; tentative D call: TRBD1 (6 bases). The CDR3 loop is CASSLAWTDNTGELFF. In nucleotides, the CDR3 is TGTGCCAGCAGCTTAGCATGGACAGATAACACCGGGGAGCTGTTTTTT.